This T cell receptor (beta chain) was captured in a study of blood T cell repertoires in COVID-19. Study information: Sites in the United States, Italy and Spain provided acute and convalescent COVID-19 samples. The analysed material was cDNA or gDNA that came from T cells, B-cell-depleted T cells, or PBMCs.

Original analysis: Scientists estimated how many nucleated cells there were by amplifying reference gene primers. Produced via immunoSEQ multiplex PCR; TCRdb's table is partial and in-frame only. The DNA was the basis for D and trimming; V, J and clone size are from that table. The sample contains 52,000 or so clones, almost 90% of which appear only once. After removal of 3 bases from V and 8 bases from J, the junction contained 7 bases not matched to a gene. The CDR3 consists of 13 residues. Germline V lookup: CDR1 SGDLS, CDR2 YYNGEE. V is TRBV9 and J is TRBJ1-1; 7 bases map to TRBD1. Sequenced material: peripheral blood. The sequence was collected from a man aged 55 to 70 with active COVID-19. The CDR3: CASSARGRREAFF. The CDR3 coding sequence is TGTGCCAGCAGCGCGAGGGGGCGAAGGGAAGCTTTCTTT.